The next 23 T cell receptor beta chains were all read from a single sample in a study of T cells in Graves' hyperthyroidism and ophthalmopathy. The investigators amplified TCR beta CDR3 regions from RNA transcripts. The TCR CDR3 was amplified in a first-round RT-PCR using the HTBI primer set. TCRdb redid the calling of the multiplex PCR reads with MiXCR, one entry per CDR3 protein. The table lists a few hundred thousand distinct CDR3 sequences, 40% to 55% of them singletons. The sample consisted of peripheral blood or thyroid tissue (not recorded which). These TCRs come from a woman aged 18-35 years with Graves' hyperthyroidism.

V is TRBV10-3 and J is TRBJ1-5; 9 nucleotides line up with TRBD1. The CDR3 runs 13 residues. Germline CDR1 ENHRY, CDR2 SYGVKD. Germline trimming cut 6 bases from V and 13 bases from J; bases unmatched to any gene: 10. The CDR3 reads CAIRPPGQGIQHF. Here the CDR3 DNA reads TGTGCCATCAGACCCCCGGGACAGGGTATACAGCATTTT.

This clonotype was observed once. The chain is built from TRBV2 and TRBJ2-5; D call uncertain. Per the germline V gene, CDR1 is SNHLY and CDR2 is FYNNEI. V lost 3 bases to trimming and J lost 9 bases, with 11 bases between them. The CDR3 length is 12 residues. The CDR3 spells CASSEGSQPQYF. The CDR3 region has the DNA TGTGCCAGCAGTGAGGGAAGTCAGCCCCAGTACTTC.

Comments on this clonotype: A much larger clonotype is one base distant, so this may be a read error. The genes are TRBV7-2 and TRBJ1-6; D not resolved. The germline gives CDR1 SGHTA, CDR2 FQGNSA. CDR3 size: 15 residues. V dropped 4 bases and J dropped 6 bases, with 13 bases sitting between them. CDR3 protein: CASSSTWYGNSPLHF. The DNA for the CDR3 is TGTGCCAGCAGCTCCACATGGTACGGTAATTCACCCCTCCACTTT.

The CDR3 DNA reads as TGTGCCAGCAGTATGGCGTACCAAGAGACCCAGTACTTC. This encodes CASSMAYQETQYF. V gene TRBV2 combines with J gene TRBJ2-5, with D unclear. V lost 5 bases, J lost 0 bases, and 7 bases lay in between. Per the germline V gene, CDR1 is SNHLY and CDR2 is FYNNEI. The length of the CDR3 is 13 residues.

This clonotype was counted many times. The chain links TRBV2 to TRBJ1-2; tentative D call: TRBD1 (6 bases). Germline values: CDR1 SNHLY, CDR2 FYNNEI. V was cut by 5 bases and J by 4 bases, with 14 bases left in between. There are 14 residues in the CDR3. CDR3 amino acids: CASSNRAAGYGYTF. The CDR3 nucleotides read TGTGCCAGCAGTAACAGGGCCGCCGGCTATGGCTACACCTTC.

The rearrangement links TRBV7-9 to TRBJ2-7; D remains ambiguous. Germline loops: CDR1 SEHNR, CDR2 FQNEAQ (reference sequence). The CDR3 runs 15 residues. Trimming cost V 0 bases and J 1 base, with 10 bases left between them. In DNA, the CDR3 is TGTGCCAGCAGCTTAGCGGGAATAGGATCCTACGAGCAGTACTTC. Translated: CASSLAGIGSYEQYF.

There are many counts of this clonotype. One junction end disagrees with the germline gene, perhaps due to a read error. V and J are TRBV7-9 and TRBJ1-1; D possibly corresponds to TRBD1 (5 bases). The CDR3 contains 13 residues. CDR1 SEHNR and CDR2 FQNEAQ come from the germline V gene (reference sequence). CDR3 in amino acids: CASSLAQGSEAFF. As DNA, the CDR3 is TGTGCCAGCAGTTTAGCCCAGGGATCTGAAGCTTTCTTT.

The chain couples TRBV9 to TRBJ1-3, with no clear D. The V gene lost 0 bases and the J gene lost 0 bases, with 7 bases spanning the gap. Germline V gene lookup returns CDR1 SGDLS and CDR2 YYNGEE. The CDR3 loop spans 15 amino acids. The DNA of the CDR3 is TGTGCCAGCAGCGTAGAACCTCTCTCTGGAAACACCATATATTTT. Protein sequence: CASSVEPLSGNTIYF. Together with reference TRBV9 and TRBJ1-3, the CDR3 gives the full variable domain: DSGVTQTPKHLITATGQRVTLRCSPRSGDLSVYWYQQSLDQGLQFLIQYYNGEERAKGNILERFSAQQFPDLHSELNLSSLELGDSALYFCASSVEPLSGNTIYFGEGSWLTVV.

J is TRBJ1-2 and V is TRBV2; 7 positions agree with TRBD1. With 6 bases clipped from V and 8 bases from J, the junction kept 6 bases outside the gene matches. Germline CDR1 reads SNHLY; CDR2 reads FYNNEI. The CDR3 is 12 residues long. DNA of the CDR3: TGTGCCAGCAGGGGGGACAGTGAGGGCTACACCTTC. Encoded protein: CASRGDSEGYTF. The whole variable domain, remainder taken from reference TRBV2 and TRBJ1-2, is EPEVTQTPSHQVTQMGQEVILRCVPISNHLYFYWYRQILGQKVEFLVSFYNNEISEKSEIFDDQFSVERPDGSNFTLKIRSTKLEDSAMYFCASRGDSEGYTFGSGTRLTVV.

The chain combines TRBV29-1 with TRBJ2-5; 7 bases are shared with TRBD1. V trimming: 6 bases; J trimming: 5 bases; junction bases outside the gene matches: 6. Germline V gene sequence: CDR1 SQVTM, CDR2 ANQGSEA. There are 12 residues in the CDR3. The CDR3 DNA is TGCAGCGTCTCGACAGGGCTGGAGACCCAGTACTTC. It yields the protein CSVSTGLETQYF. Filled out from reference TRBV29-1 and TRBJ2-5, the complete variable domain reads SAVISQKPSRDICQRGTSLTIQCQVDSQVTMMFWYRQQPGQSLTLIATANQGSEATYESGFVIDKFPISRPNLTFSTLTVSNMSPEDSSIYLCSVSTGLETQYFGPGTRLLVL.

This clonotype was observed at least ten times. The chain carries TRBV10-3 and TRBJ2-2; the D gene is possibly TRBD2 (6 bases). The germline V and J ends were trimmed by 9 bases and 2 bases, with 13 bases remaining between them. This CDR3 spans 14 amino acids. Germline assignment: CDR1 ENHRY and CDR2 SYGVKD. The CDR3 spells CAIEPGLNTGELFF. DNA of the CDR3: TGTGCCATTGAACCGGGACTTAACACCGGGGAGCTGTTTTTT.

This clonotype was counted between two and nine times. One junction end does not reproduce the germline sequence, and a read error may be involved. The rearrangement joins TRBV5-1 to TRBJ2-7; D may be TRBD1 or TRBD2 (5 bases each). CDR1 and CDR2 (germline): SGHRS, YFSETQ. The CDR3 totals 15 residues. The CDR3 region is CASSLTEAEGYEQYF. For the CDR3, the DNA is TGTGCCAGCAGCTTGACAGAGGCCGAGGGTTACGAGCAGTACTTC.

The rearrangement joins TRBV2 to TRBJ2-2, with 9 bases aligning to TRBD2. V lost 5 bases to trimming and J lost 5 bases; unmatched junction nucleotides: 6. CDR1 SNHLY and CDR2 FYNNEI come from the germline V gene. This CDR3 comprises 15 residues. DNA of the CDR3: TGTGCCAGCAGTCCTGGGGCGGGAGGGACCGGGGAGCTGTTTTTT. Protein sequence: CASSPGAGGTGELFF. Supplemented by reference TRBV2 and TRBJ2-2, the full variable domain reads EPEVTQTPSHQVTQMGQEVILRCVPISNHLYFYWYRQILGQKVEFLVSFYNNEISEKSEIFDDQFSVERPDGSNFTLKIRSTKLEDSAMYFCASSPGAGGTGELFFGEGSRLTVL.

This clonotype turned up a few times. The chain uses TRBV19 and TRBJ1-5; TRBD1 is a possible D gene (6 bases). Germline assignment: CDR1 LNHDA and CDR2 SQIVND (reference sequence). V lost 7 bases, J lost 9 bases, and 22 bases lay in between. This CDR3 contains 15 residues. The CDR3 DNA is TGTGCCAGTACTACCCCTGGACAGTCCCAACGGCCCCAGCATTTT. This encodes CASTTPGQSQRPQHF.

As for this clonotype: A read error is possible here, since a much larger clone lies one base away. V usage is TRBV15 and J usage is TRBJ1-1, with D hard to call. Germline V gives CDR1 LNHNV, CDR2 YYDKDF (reference sequence). The CDR3 has 14 amino acids. Trimming took off 4 bases at V and 3 bases at J, with 12 bases between the two ends. This chain's CDR3 is CATSIPGIYTEAFF. The CDR3, as DNA: TGTGCCACCAGCATTCCGGGGATTTACACTGAAGCTTTCTTT.

The rearrangement links TRBV13 to TRBJ1-2; D unclear. Germline V gene sequence: CDR1 PRHDT, CDR2 FYEKMQ (reference sequence). CDR3 size: 9 residues. Trimming pared 8 bases from V and 13 bases from J, leaving 11 bases between. In DNA form, the CDR3 reads TGTGCCAGCCGCCCCCCTATCACCTTC. Amino acids: CASRPPITF. Supplemented by reference TRBV13 and TRBJ1-2, the full variable domain reads AAGVIQSPRHLIKEKRETATLKCYPIPRHDTVYWYQQGPGQDPQFLISFYEKMQSDKGSIPDRFSAQQFSDYHSELNMSSLELGDSALYFCASRPPITFGSGTRLTVV.

This clonotype was observed a handful of times. DNA for the CDR3: TGTGCCAGCACCATGGACGAGGGGACGAACACTGAAGCTTTCTTT. Its protein product is CASTMDEGTNTEAFF. This rearrangement joins TRBV2 to TRBJ1-1; a weak D match, TRBD1 (5 bases). Trimming stripped 7 bases from V and 1 base from J, with 16 bases between. The CDR3 has 15 residues. Germline V gene sequence: CDR1 SNHLY, CDR2 FYNNEI.

This clonotype has only a few counts. CDR3 DNA: TGTGCCAGCAGCTTCTACCCAATCAACTCTGGAAACACCATATATTTT. Its protein product is CASSFYPINSGNTIYF. V and J are TRBV12-3 or TRBV12-4 and TRBJ1-3; D gene ambiguous. Trimming removed 6 bases at V and 0 bases at J, with 15 bases between. This CDR3 comprises 16 residues.

This sequence joins TRBV20-1 and TRBJ2-2, with D unclear. The V end was cut by 3 bases, the J end by 3 bases, with 8 bases between. The CDR3 contains 13 residues. In germline, CDR1 is DFQATT, CDR2 SNEGSKA (reference sequence). The CDR3 sequence is CSASRTHTGELFF. The CDR3 DNA reads TGCAGTGCTAGTCGGACGCACACCGGGGAGCTGTTTTTT.

This clonotype has at least ten counts. The chain joins TRBV2 to TRBJ1-5; 9 bases are a match to TRBD1. This CDR3 has 14 residues. With V trimmed by 5 bases and J by 5 bases, 4 bases remained unmatched. CDR1 SNHLY and CDR2 FYNNEI come from the germline V gene. The DNA for the CDR3 is TGTGCCAGCAGTTTACGACAGGGGGATCAGCCCCAGCATTTT. Translated: CASSLRQGDQPQHF.

The chain has TRBV7-9 and TRBJ2-5, with D maybe TRBD1 (6 bases). Between the trimmed V and J ends, which lost 6 bases and 1 base, there was a span of 12 bases. The CDR3 has 14 amino acids. Germline V lookup: CDR1 SEHNR, CDR2 FQNEAQ (reference sequence). The CDR3 region has the DNA TGTGCCAGCAGTCAGCAGGGGCTCCAAGAGACCCAGTACTTC. It specifies CASSQQGLQETQYF.

This clonotype was seen ten or more times. This chain uses TRBV25-1 with TRBJ1-6, with 9 bases aligning to TRBD1. The germline V gene encodes CDR1 MGHDK and CDR2 SYGVNS. The length of the CDR3 is 15 residues. The trim removed 7 bases at V and 8 bases at J, leaving 9 bases unmatched. The CDR3 protein is CASTLRTGVDSPLHF. CDR3 coding DNA: TGTGCCAGCACCCTCAGGACAGGGGTTGATTCACCCCTCCACTTT.

This clonotype was seen only once. The rearrangement links TRBV7-2 to TRBJ2-7; no clear D gene. CDR1 SGHTA and CDR2 FQGNSA come from the germline V gene. The CDR3 has 14 amino acids. V was shortened by 6 bases and J by 5 bases, with 17 bases between the two germline ends. The CDR3 nucleotides read TGTGCCAGCAGTCAGGCCCCTGGGTTCCACGAGCAGTACTTC. This gives the protein CASSQAPGFHEQYF.